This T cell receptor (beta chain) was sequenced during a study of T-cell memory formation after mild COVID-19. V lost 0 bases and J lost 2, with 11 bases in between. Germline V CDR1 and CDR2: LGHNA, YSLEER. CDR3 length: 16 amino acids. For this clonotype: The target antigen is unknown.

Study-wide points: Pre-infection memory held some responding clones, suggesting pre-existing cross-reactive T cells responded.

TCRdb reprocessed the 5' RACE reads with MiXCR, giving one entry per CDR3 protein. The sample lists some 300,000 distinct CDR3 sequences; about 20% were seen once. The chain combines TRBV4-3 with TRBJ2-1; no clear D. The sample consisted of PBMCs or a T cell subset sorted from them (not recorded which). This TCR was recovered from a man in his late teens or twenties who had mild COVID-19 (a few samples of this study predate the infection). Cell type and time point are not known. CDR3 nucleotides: TGCGCCAGCAGCCAAGATTGGCCCAGAGCCTACAATGAGCAGTTCTTC. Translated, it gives CASSQDWPRAYNEQFF.